The source of this T cell receptor (beta chain) is a study of T cells in women clearing cervical HPV infection. Study context: Only a few women had HLA typing results available.

Trimming took 4 bases from V and 4 from J; bases not matched to a gene: 13. Germline V lookup: CDR1 SGHRS, CDR2 YFSETQ. The CDR3 covers 17 residues. Clones were read by immunoSEQ multiplex PCR, and TCRdb kept only the in-frame ones, dropping some. The record lists 19,000 or so clones, of which the ten most abundant hold roughly 3%. Concerning this clone: No antigen is known for it. The read halts 3 residues ahead of the CDR3 end, with the missing end drawn from the germline J gene.

The study's findings and limits: CIN3+ cases had significantly higher TCR richness than controls; evenness did not differ.

MY09/MY11 PCR detected cervical HPV DNA; dot-blot assigned genotypes. The clonotype comes from a woman between 18 and 70 years old with a cervical HPV16 infection that either progressed to CIN3+ or cleared (not recorded which). The chain has TRBV5-1 and TRBJ2-1, with 8 bases fitting TRBD2. Sequenced: blood buffy coat. The CDR3 here is CASSTRGGGKIYNEQFF. The sequenced part of the CDR3 DNA is TGCGCCAGCAGCACACGTGGCGGGGGGAAAATATACAATGAG. Full variable domain (remainder filled in from reference TRBV5-1 and TRBJ2-1): KAGVTQTPRYLIKTRGQQVTLSCSPISGHRSVSWYQQTPGQGLQFLFEYFSETQRNKGNFPGRFSGRQFSNSRSEMNVSTLELGDSALYLCASSTRGGGKIYNEQFFGPGTRLTVL.